This TCR beta chain was sequenced during a study of control samples from healthy donors and cancer patients. Data came from immunoSEQ multiplex PCR; TCRdb stores just in-frame clones and leaves some out. The data show approximately 97,000 clones, around four fifths seen once. This CDR3 contains 15 residues. V trimming: 10 bases; J trimming: 4 bases; junction bases outside the gene matches: 12. Germline CDR1 is LGHDT and CDR2 is YNNKEL (reference sequence). The J gene is TRBJ2-1, the V gene TRBV3-1 (or the pseudogene TRBV3-2); 8 bases are shared with TRBD2. The sample was blood. This TCR was recovered from a man aged 25 to 40 in good health. CDR3 loop: CATKGYGGGYNEQFF. The CDR3 nucleotides read TGTGCCACTAAGGGTTACGGGGGGGGTTACAATGAGCAGTTCTTC.